These 26 T cell receptor beta chains were all obtained from the same sample, sequenced in a study of T cell repertoires in cytomegalovirus infection. No antigens are known for them. MiXCR, run by TCRdb on the reads, gives a single entry per CDR3 protein. The top ten clones hold about two thirds of a sample with more than 45,000 distinct CDR3 sequences, roughly 32% of them seen once. Specimen: PBMCs, sequenced either directly or after in vitro stimulation (not recorded which). Source of these receptors: a human donor in good health (CMV status not recorded). Some clones in this sample may be carry-over from other donors' samples.

The genes are TRBV4-1 and TRBJ1-2; TRBD1 aligns across 10 bases. V lost 1 base to trimming and J lost 4 bases; unmatched junction nucleotides: 9. From germline, CDR1 is MGHRA and CDR2 YSYEKL. There are 17 residues in the CDR3. The CDR3 loop reads CASSQVGAGTGAYGYTF. CDR3 in DNA: TGCGCCAGCAGCCAAGTAGGGGCCGGGACAGGGGCCTATGGCTACACCTTC.

The chain is built from TRBV19 and TRBJ1-2; tentatively, D is TRBD1 (5 bases). The V end lost 4 bases, the J end lost 3 bases, and 12 bases lay between the germline ends. CDR3 length equals 14 residues. Looked up from germline, CDR1 is LNHDA and CDR2 is SQIVND (reference sequence). This CDR3 is CASSTTAQDYGYTF. Written as DNA, the CDR3 is TGTGCCAGTAGTACGACAGCCCAGGACTATGGCTACACCTTC.

This chain links TRBV24-1 with TRBJ2-1; 7 nucleotides align to TRBD2. V was clipped by 4 bases and J by 5 bases; unmatched bases: 13. Germline V lookup: CDR1 KGHDR, CDR2 SFDVKD. The CDR3 extends over 17 amino acids. CDR3 loop: CATSDLFDERGNNEQFF. The CDR3 DNA is TGTGCCACCAGTGACCTCTTCGACGAGCGGGGAAACAATGAGCAGTTCTTC.

Here the CDR3 DNA reads TGTGCCAGCAGCCTATCCCCCCTAATAGGGGACACTGAAGCTTTCTTT. Amino acids: CASSLSPLIGDTEAFF. This rearrangement joins TRBV11-2 to TRBJ1-1, with D possibly being TRBD1 (5 bases). Deletions cut 5 bases from V and 3 bases from J, with 19 bases between. The germline V gene has CDR1 SGHAT and CDR2 FQNNGV. The CDR3 is 16 residues long.

On this clonotype: One end of the junction fails to match germline, which may point to a read error. The chain combines TRBV5-3 with TRBJ2-7; possible D gene TRBD1, 6 bases. TRBV5-3 is flagged as an ORF with uncertain function. The CDR3 runs to 14 residues. CDR3 coding DNA: TGTGCCAGCAGCTTGTCGGAAGGGGGCTACGAGCAGTACTTC. Amino acids: CASSLSEGGYEQYF.

V gene TRBV5-4 combines with J gene TRBJ2-1, with 10 bases fitting TRBD2. The V segment lost 1 base and the J segment 5 bases; nucleotides outside the gene matches: 6. CDR1 and CDR2 from the germline V gene are SGHNT and YYREEE (reference sequence). The CDR3 runs to 16 residues. Here the CDR3 DNA reads TGTGCCAGCAGCTTGATGATAGCGGGAGGAGACAATGAGCAGTTCTTC. As protein: CASSLMIAGGDNEQFF.

This clonotype was counted only a few times. This chain joins TRBV29-1 and TRBJ1-1, with D tentatively TRBD1 (5 bases). Germline V gene lookup returns CDR1 SQVTM and CDR2 ANQGSEA. The CDR3 has 14 amino acids. Between the trimmed V and J ends, which lost 0 bases and 1 base, there was a span of 9 bases. The CDR3 sequence: CSVEDRDRNTEAFF. The CDR3 DNA reads as TGCAGCGTTGAAGACAGGGATAGGAACACTGAAGCTTTCTTT.

This clonotype showed up just a few times. The chain carries TRBV10-3 and TRBJ1-5; no definite D call. The CDR3 loop spans 13 amino acids. Germline V lookup: CDR1 ENHRY, CDR2 SYGVKD. Trimming stripped 2 bases from V and 4 bases from J, with 6 bases between. The CDR3 loop reads CAISEGGNQPQHF. The CDR3 DNA reads as TGTGCCATCAGTGAGGGAGGTAATCAGCCCCAGCATTTT.

This clonotype appeared many times. The rearrangement uses TRBV7-2 and TRBJ2-7; D is uncertain. This CDR3 is built from 17 residues. V lost 5 bases to trimming and J lost 2 bases, with 22 bases between them. Germline lookup yields CDR1 SGHTA and CDR2 FQGNSA. The CDR3 nucleotides are TGTGCCAGCAGCCTCCGAGGTAGGAGCCAAGCCCCCTACGAGCAGTACTTC. Protein product: CASSLRGRSQAPYEQYF.

This clonotype was observed a handful of times. The V call is TRBV7-9, the J call TRBJ2-1; D unresolved. CDR3 size: 13 residues. CDR1 SEHNR and CDR2 FQNEAQ come from the germline V gene (reference sequence). Between the trimmed V and J ends, which lost 1 base and 10 bases, there was a span of 11 bases. DNA of the CDR3: TGTGCCAGCAGCTTAGACACAGCGTCAGAGCAGTTCTTC. It encodes CASSLDTASEQFF.

This clonotype showed up just a few times. The chain employs TRBV6-1 and TRBJ2-7; 10 nucleotides agree with TRBD1. The CDR3 covers 15 residues. V shed 6 bases and J 5 bases; nucleotides not matched to a gene: 10. Germline-derived CDR1 and CDR2 are MNHNS and SASEGT. DNA for the CDR3: TGTGCCAGCAGAACTCCGGGACAGGGGTCCAACGAGCAGTACTTC. It encodes CASRTPGQGSNEQYF.

The chain recombines TRBV6-5 with TRBJ2-3; D remains ambiguous. The CDR3 is 15 amino acids. CDR1 and CDR2 (germline): MNHEY, SVGAGI. V lost 2 bases, J lost 2 bases, and 11 bases lay in between. The DNA of the CDR3 is TGTGCCAGCAGTTACCTCGGGCCTTACACAGATACGCAGTATTTT. It yields the protein CASSYLGPYTDTQYF.

Concerning this clonotype itself: This may arise from a read error, as a much more abundant clone is one base away. The chain links TRBV7-8 to TRBJ2-3; D unclear. Trimming left V 1 base short and J 3 bases short, with 5 bases between. CDR1 SGHVS and CDR2 FQNEAQ come from the germline V gene. CDR3 length equals 13 residues. This chain's CDR3 is CASSLEWTDTQYF. CDR3 coding DNA: TGTGCCAGCAGCTTAGAGTGGACAGATACGCAGTATTTT.

The rearrangement joins TRBV4-3 to TRBJ2-7, with D hard to call. CDR3 size: 15 residues. The V end was cut by 1 base, the J end by 3 bases, with 13 bases between. Germline loops: CDR1 LGHNA, CDR2 YSLEER. CDR3 in DNA: TGCGCCAGCAGCCAAGTCCCCGGGTCCCACTACGAGCAGTACTTC. As protein: CASSQVPGSHYEQYF.

The V and J genes are TRBV2 and TRBJ2-1; TRBD2 matches 14 bases. J gave up 4 bases and V 4 bases, and 3 bases lay outside the gene matches. Per the germline V gene, CDR1 is SNHLY and CDR2 is FYNNEI. The CDR3 spans 16 residues. The CDR3 loop is CASSGGLAGVYNEQFF. CDR3 DNA sequence: TGTGCCAGCAGTGGGGGACTAGCGGGGGTGTACAATGAGCAGTTCTTC. Full variable domain (missing parts from reference TRBV2 and TRBJ2-1): EPEVTQTPSHQVTQMGQEVILRCVPISNHLYFYWYRQILGQKVEFLVSFYNNEISEKSEIFDDQFSVERPDGSNFTLKIRSTKLEDSAMYFCASSGGLAGVYNEQFFGPGTRLTVL.

The CDR3 spells CASITSGVNTGELFF. The DNA of the CDR3 is TGTGCCAGTATTACTAGCGGGGTGAACACCGGGGAGCTGTTTTTT. The rearrangement joins TRBV6-6 to TRBJ2-2; 10 bases map to TRBD2. Germline assignment: CDR1 MNHNY and CDR2 SVGAGI (reference sequence). Trimming cost V 9 bases and J 1 base; bases outside gene matches: 5. The CDR3 sequence is 15 residues long.

The CDR3 DNA follows: TGTGCCAGCAGTTTAGCCGGGACTAGCGCCCGGACCCAGTACTTC. It yields the protein CASSLAGTSARTQYF. The chain combines TRBV12-3 or TRBV12-4 with TRBJ2-5; 10 bases are a match to TRBD2. This CDR3 comprises 15 residues. V was pared by 0 bases and J by 7 bases, with 5 bases of the junction left unmatched.

This clonotype occurred a few times. This sequence joins TRBV6-1 and TRBJ1-6; TRBD1 is a possible D gene (5 bases). The CDR3 length is 20 residues. Germline V gene lookup returns CDR1 MNHNS and CDR2 SASEGT. Trimming shortened V by 1 base and J by 2 bases, and 21 bases separated the two germline ends. Written as DNA, the CDR3 is TGTGCCAGCAGTGAAGTCGGGCGGCAGGGATTGATGCCCTATAATTCACCCCTCCACTTT. The encoded protein is CASSEVGRQGLMPYNSPLHF.

The chain is built from TRBV11-2 and TRBJ2-7, with D perhaps matching TRBD2 (6 bases). Trimming took 0 bases from V and 1 from J, leaving 19 bases between them. Germline V gene data show CDR1 as SGHAT and CDR2 as FQNNGV. The CDR3 extends over 18 amino acids. This CDR3 reads CASSLDWRGGARSYEQYF. The DNA for the CDR3 is TGTGCCAGCAGCTTAGATTGGAGAGGCGGGGCAAGATCCTACGAGCAGTACTTC.

This clonotype has ten or more counts. V usage is TRBV7-8 and J usage is TRBJ2-2; 11 bases fit TRBD1. Germline CDR1 SGHVS, CDR2 FQNEAQ. This CDR3 has 17 amino acids. The junction had 6 bases not matched to a gene; V was cut back by 1 base and J by 5 bases. This CDR3 reads CASSLGDRGRGTGELFF. DNA of the CDR3: TGTGCCAGCAGCTTAGGGGACAGGGGGAGAGGAACCGGGGAGCTGTTTTTT. Supplemented by reference TRBV7-8 and TRBJ2-2, the full variable domain reads GAGVSQSPRYKVAKRGQDVALRCDPISGHVSLFWYQQALGQGPEFLTYFQNEAQLDKSGLPSDRFFAERPEGSVSTLKIQRTQQEDSAVYLCASSLGDRGRGTGELFFGEGSRLTVL.

This clonotype was seen once. The chain couples TRBV2 to TRBJ1-3; D is unclear. The CDR3 extends over 13 amino acids. The V gene's germline CDR1 is SNHLY and CDR2 FYNNEI. V shed 7 bases and J shed 0 bases, with 7 bases lying between them. CDR3 sequence reads: CASNAASGNTIYF. The DNA for the CDR3 is TGTGCCAGCAACGCGGCCTCTGGAAACACCATATATTTT.

There are a few counts of this clonotype. The chain couples TRBV12-3 or TRBV12-4 to TRBJ2-1; TRBD2 is a possible D gene (5 bases). The CDR3 has 13 amino acids. V was shortened by 6 bases and J by 8 bases, with 14 bases between the two germline ends. As DNA, the CDR3 is TGTGCCAGCAGCGTGGGGTCGAGGGATGAGCAGTTCTTC. Protein sequence: CASSVGSRDEQFF.

This sequence joins TRBV12-3 or TRBV12-4 and TRBJ1-2; D is ambiguous. The CDR3 consists of 14 residues. V lost 2 bases and J 7 bases, leaving 14 bases between the germline ends. DNA for the CDR3: TGTGCCAGCAGTTTACAAGGCGGAGGGCCTGGCTACACCTTC. Protein: CASSLQGGGPGYTF.

The V gene is TRBV6-2 or TRBV6-3, the J gene TRBJ2-7, with D hard to call. The ends were cut back, 7 bases at V and 2 bases at J, with 12 bases in the middle. The CDR3 is made up of 13 amino acids. Per the germline V gene, CDR1 is MNHEY and CDR2 is SVGEGT. The CDR3 DNA follows: TGTGCCAGCAAGCAGCGCTCAACCTACGAGCAGTACTTC. It yields the protein CASKQRSTYEQYF.

The V gene is TRBV7-6, the J gene TRBJ2-1; 13 nucleotides align to TRBD2. V lost 8 bases and J lost 7; bases outside the gene matches: 17. This CDR3 is 18 amino acids long. Germline V CDR1 and CDR2: SGHVS, FNYEAQ. CDR3 region: CASPLEGLAGQVGNEQFF. CDR3 bases: TGTGCCAGCCCTCTTGAGGGACTAGCGGGACAGGTGGGGAATGAGCAGTTCTTC.

This clonotype has only a few counts. V is TRBV25-1 and J is TRBJ1-6; the D gene is possibly TRBD1 (6 bases). Between the trimmed V and J ends, which lost 2 bases and 8 bases, there was a span of 16 bases. The CDR3 spans 16 residues. Germline V gene sequence: CDR1 MGHDK, CDR2 SYGVNS. This CDR3 is CASSETLPGVDSPLHF. CDR3 nucleotides: TGTGCCAGCAGTGAAACCCTTCCAGGGGTGGATTCACCCCTCCACTTT.